Each of the 28 T cell receptor beta chains below was sequenced from the same sample in a study of blood T cell repertoires in COVID-19. TCRdb keeps only in-frame clones here, not all; method: immunoSEQ multiplex PCR. The sample records 200,000 to 250,000 clones, about 90% being singletons. Sequenced sample: peripheral blood. These TCRs come from a man between 18 and 29 years old with active or convalescent COVID-19.

The chain uses TRBV15 and TRBJ1-5, with 10 bases fitting TRBD1. In germline, CDR1 is LNHNV, CDR2 YYDKDF (reference sequence). The CDR3 sequence is 18 residues long. V trimming: 0 bases; J trimming: 0 bases; junction bases outside the gene matches: 5. CDR3 sequence reads: CATSREGQGWDSNQPQHF. The DNA for the CDR3 is TGTGCCACCAGCAGAGAGGGACAGGGGTGGGATAGCAATCAGCCCCAGCATTTT.

The V gene is TRBV7-3, the J gene TRBJ2-1; 7 positions agree with TRBD2. CDR1 and CDR2 (germline): SGHTA, FQGTGA. This CDR3 spans 15 amino acids. Trimming removed 6 bases from V and 0 bases from J; junction bases left unmatched: 5. The CDR3 here is CASSPSGSSYNEQFF. The CDR3 DNA reads TGTGCCAGCAGTCCTAGCGGAAGCTCCTACAATGAGCAGTTCTTC.

The chain recombines TRBV7-9 with TRBJ1-6, with unresolved D. CDR3 length equals 14 residues. V shed 1 base and J shed 13 bases, with 14 bases lying between them. CDR1 and CDR2 from the germline V gene are SEHNR and FQNEAQ (reference sequence). The CDR3 region is CASSLDGPGVPLHF. DNA of the CDR3: TGTGCCAGCAGCTTAGACGGACCCGGGGTCCCCCTCCACTTT.

The chain is built from TRBV6-2 or TRBV6-3 and TRBJ1-6; TRBD1 matches 9 bases. Trimming took 4 bases from V and 8 from J; bases not matched to a gene: 3. The length of the CDR3 is 14 residues. The germline V gene encodes CDR1 MNHEY and CDR2 SVGEGT. The CDR3 sequence is CASSSGTGYSPLHF. The CDR3 DNA reads TGTGCCAGCAGTTCCGGGACAGGGTATTCACCCCTCCACTTT.

The rearrangement links TRBV30 to TRBJ2-7, with D maybe TRBD1 (7 bases). Germline values: CDR1 GTSNPN, CDR2 SVGIG (reference sequence). Between the trimmed V and J ends, which lost 1 base and 7 bases, there was a span of 11 bases. CDR3 length: 12 amino acids. This CDR3 reads CAWSGTGGEQYF. CDR3 bases: TGTGCCTGGAGTGGGACAGGAGGGGAGCAGTACTTC.

V and J are TRBV21-1 and TRBJ2-1; the table's TRBD2 call for D was not verified on the DNA. TRBV21-1 is described as a pseudogene. The CDR3 runs to 11 residues. CDR3 in DNA: TGTGCCAGCAGCAATTGCGATGAGCAGTTCTTC. This codes for CASSNCDEQFF.

The chain combines TRBV7-9 with TRBJ2-7, with 9 bases lining up with TRBD1. CDR1 SEHNR and CDR2 FQNEAQ come from the germline V gene (reference sequence). The J segment lost 2 bases and the V segment lost 5 bases, leaving 7 bases of the junction unmatched. This CDR3 is built from 15 residues. The CDR3 is CASSRQGQGPYEQYF. As DNA, the CDR3 is TGTGCCAGCAGCCGCCAGGGACAGGGCCCCTACGAGCAGTACTTC.

The J gene is TRBJ2-1, the V gene TRBV7-9; 8 bases are shared with TRBD2. The CDR3 totals 17 residues. Germline-derived CDR1 and CDR2 are SEHNR and FQNEAQ (reference sequence). Trimming took 3 bases from V and 0 from J; bases not matched to a gene: 7. The CDR3 DNA sequence: TGTGCCAGCAGCTTTTCCAGCGGGGGCCCCTCCTACAATGAGCAGTTCTTC. Translated: CASSFSSGGPSYNEQFF.

V gene TRBV11-2 combines with J gene TRBJ2-7; 8 bases align to TRBD1. Germline CDR1 and CDR2: SGHAT and FQNNGV. The CDR3 has 14 amino acids. V lost 4 bases, J lost 2 bases, and 4 bases stayed unmatched. This CDR3 reads CASSWDRQPYEQYF. The CDR3 region has the DNA TGTGCCAGCAGCTGGGACAGGCAACCCTACGAGCAGTACTTC. Complete variable domain (other parts from reference TRBV11-2 and TRBJ2-7): EAGVAQSPRYKIIEKRQSVAFWCNPISGHATLYWYQQILGQGPKLLIQFQNNGVVDDSQLPKDRFSAERLKGVDSTLKIQPAKLEDSAVYLCASSWDRQPYEQYFGPGTRLTVT.

This clone was recorded a few times. The chain joins TRBV24-1 to TRBJ1-5, with TRBD1 matching over 11 bases. This CDR3 contains 17 residues. Losses at the gene ends were 3 bases for V and 1 base for J; bases not matched to a gene: 4. The V gene's germline CDR1 is KGHDR and CDR2 SFDVKD. The CDR3 region is CATSDAGTGGSNQPQHF. In DNA, the CDR3 is TGTGCCACCAGTGATGCCGGGACAGGGGGAAGCAATCAGCCCCAGCATTTT.

The chain uses TRBV7-8 and TRBJ2-3; no clear D. The CDR3 consists of 17 residues. Deletions cut 1 base from V and 3 bases from J, with 17 bases between. Germline V gene sequence: CDR1 SGHVS, CDR2 FQNEAQ. In DNA form, the CDR3 reads TGTGCCAGCAGCTTAGGCGGCCTCCTGGGTGGGACAGATACGCAGTATTTT. Amino acid sequence: CASSLGGLLGGTDTQYF.

The chain has TRBV10-3 and TRBJ2-5; 11 bases agree with TRBD2. V lost 5 bases, J lost 4 bases, and 6 bases stayed unmatched. The CDR3 has 15 residues. The germline V gene encodes CDR1 ENHRY and CDR2 SYGVKD. The chain's CDR3 is CAISPKGLAGETQYF. CDR3 nucleotide sequence: TGTGCCATCAGTCCAAAAGGACTAGCGGGAGAGACCCAGTACTTC.

This rearrangement joins TRBV10-1 to TRBJ1-5, with 7 bases aligning to TRBD1. V lost 11 bases, J lost 0 bases, and 4 bases stayed unmatched. Germline lookup yields CDR1 WNHNN and CDR2 SYGVQD (reference sequence). The CDR3 consists of 13 residues. The CDR3 reads CAGTGVSNQPQHF. Here the CDR3 DNA reads TGCGCCGGAACAGGGGTTAGCAATCAGCCCCAGCATTTT.

V and J are TRBV30 and TRBJ2-7; tentatively, D is TRBD2 (6 bases). This CDR3 has 11 residues. Germline lookup yields CDR1 GTSNPN and CDR2 SVGIG (reference sequence). Trimming cost V 5 bases and J 6 bases, with 11 bases left between them. The CDR3 region has the DNA TGTGCCTGGCAATGGCGGGGCGAGCAGTACTTC. It translates to CAWQWRGEQYF.

This chain joins TRBV5-1 and TRBJ2-3; 13 bases are shared with TRBD2. CDR3 length: 15 residues. Trimming at V came to 8 bases and at J to 5 bases, leaving 8 bases not matched to a gene. Per the germline V gene, CDR1 is SGHRS and CDR2 is YFSETQ. CDR3 nucleotides: TGCGCCAGTCGACTAGCGGGAGGACCACAAGATACGCAGTATTTT. This gives the protein CASRLAGGPQDTQYF.

V gene TRBV7-8 combines with J gene TRBJ1-6; D is perhaps TRBD1 (6 bases). The V gene lost 5 bases and the J gene lost 10 bases, with 21 bases spanning the gap. Germline loops: CDR1 SGHVS, CDR2 FQNEAQ. The CDR3 runs 16 residues. CDR3 DNA sequence: TGTGCCAGCAGCCGCGAGTCGGGGACAACAAAATCACCCCTCCACTTT. Residues: CASSRESGTTKSPLHF.

The gene calls are TRBV18 and TRBJ1-2; TRBD1 might be the D (5 bases). V was shortened by 2 bases and J by 8 bases, with 9 bases between the two germline ends. The CDR3 is made up of 12 amino acids. Per germline, CDR1 KGHSH and CDR2 LQKENI. The CDR3 DNA sequence: TGTGCCAGCTCACCAGGGCAGGGCGGCTACACCTTC. Translated, it gives CASSPGQGGYTF.

In its sample, this clone was seen a few times. The chain combines TRBV7-9 with TRBJ1-2; tentatively, D is TRBD1 (6 bases). The V gene lost 3 bases and the J gene lost 4 bases, with 15 bases spanning the gap. Germline loops: CDR1 SEHNR, CDR2 FQNEAQ (reference sequence). There are 15 residues in the CDR3. In DNA form, the CDR3 reads TGTGCCAGCAGCTTCTCGACAGGTCCGAGCTATGGCTACACCTTC. Its translation: CASSFSTGPSYGYTF.

There are a few counts of this clone. The chain is built from TRBV28 and TRBJ1-1; 11 positions agree with TRBD1. The CDR3 runs to 15 residues. Per germline, CDR1 MDHEN and CDR2 SYDVKM. V trimming: 11 bases; J trimming: 1 base; junction bases outside the gene matches: 9. CDR3 sequence (DNA): TGTGCCGGACGAAGGACAGGGGGCACGAACACTGAAGCTTTCTTT. This codes for CAGRRTGGTNTEAFF.

The chain joins TRBV7-3 to TRBJ1-3; 7 nucleotides agree with TRBD1. CDR3 length: 15 residues. The V gene end was trimmed by 5 bases and the J gene end by 4 bases; junction bases not matched to a gene: 8. Germline V gives CDR1 SGHTA, CDR2 FQGTGA. The CDR3 bases are TGTGCCAGCAGCATGACCGGGACAGCAGGAAACACCATATATTTT. This gives the protein CASSMTGTAGNTIYF.

The J gene is TRBJ2-3, the V gene TRBV11-2; D gene uncertain. The CDR3 spans 14 residues. Germline CDR1 is SGHAT and CDR2 is FQNNGV. V lost 1 base, J lost 2 bases, and 7 bases lay in between. The CDR3 is CASSLGLHTDTQYF. CDR3 DNA sequence: TGTGCCAGCAGCTTAGGACTTCACACAGATACGCAGTATTTT.

V usage is TRBV5-1 and J usage is TRBJ2-1, with TRBD1 matching over 8 bases. Germline-derived CDR1 and CDR2 are SGHRS and YFSETQ. J gave up 7 bases and V 3 bases, and 6 bases lay outside the gene matches. This CDR3 is 14 amino acids long. CDR3 DNA sequence: TGCGCCAGCAGCTCTCAGACAGGGGTAAATGAGCAGTTCTTC. It yields the protein CASSSQTGVNEQFF.

The chain couples TRBV7-9 to TRBJ2-5; TRBD1 is a possible D gene (5 bases). The V end lost 2 bases, the J end lost 4 bases, and 23 bases lay between the germline ends. The germline V gene encodes CDR1 SEHNR and CDR2 FQNEAQ (reference sequence). CDR3 size: 18 residues. CDR3 sequence: CASSLPRSQGIPGETQYF. CDR3 DNA: TGTGCCAGCAGCTTACCCAGATCTCAGGGTATCCCTGGAGAGACCCAGTACTTC.

The chain recombines TRBV23-1 with TRBJ2-1; perhaps TRBD2 as D (6 bases). TRBV23-1 qualifies as an ORF whose function is uncertain. This CDR3 spans 16 amino acids. The V gene lost 0 bases and the J gene lost 5 bases, with 14 bases spanning the gap. CDR3 nucleotide sequence: TGCGCCAGCAGTCAATCGACGGGACTGCTTCACAATGAGCAGTTCTTC. Encoded protein: CASSQSTGLLHNEQFF.

V is TRBV5-1 and J is TRBJ2-7; weak D call: TRBD1 (5 bases). Germline V gene sequence: CDR1 SGHRS, CDR2 YFSETQ. V was clipped by 0 bases and J by 3 bases, with 10 bases between them. The CDR3 loop spans 14 amino acids. The CDR3 nucleotides read TGCGCCAGCAGCTTGGATGTCAGGGACTACGAGCAGTACTTC. Translating gives CASSLDVRDYEQYF. Using reference TRBV5-1 and TRBJ2-7 for the parts outside the CDR3, the full variable domain is KAGVTQTPRYLIKTRGQQVTLSCSPISGHRSVSWYQQTPGQGLQFLFEYFSETQRNKGNFPGRFSGRQFSNSRSEMNVSTLELGDSALYLCASSLDVRDYEQYFGPGTRLTVT.

The chain uses TRBV24-1 and TRBJ1-2; D possibly corresponds to TRBD1 (5 bases). Per the germline V gene, CDR1 is KGHDR and CDR2 is SFDVKD. This CDR3 spans 11 amino acids. V gave up 9 bases and J gave up 8 bases, with 12 bases separating them. The chain's CDR3 is CATSGLGGYTF. CDR3 coding DNA: TGTGCCACCTCGGGACTAGGGGGCTACACCTTC.

This rearrangement joins TRBV5-6 to TRBJ2-7; 9 bases line up with TRBD1. The V gene's germline CDR1 is SGHDT and CDR2 YYEEEE. The J segment lost 5 bases and the V segment lost 3 bases, leaving 0 bases of the junction unmatched. This CDR3 is 12 amino acids long. The CDR3 sequence: CASSWTGDEQYF. The CDR3 bases are TGTGCCAGCAGCTGGACAGGGGACGAGCAGTACTTC.

This clone is a singleton in its sample. The V call is TRBV10-1, the J call TRBJ2-7; D perhaps matches TRBD2 (5 bases). Trimming cost V 2 bases and J 7 bases, with 12 bases left between them. The V gene's germline CDR1 is WNHNN and CDR2 SYGVQD (reference sequence). The CDR3 runs 13 residues. For the CDR3, the DNA is TGCGCCAGCAGTGAGACCGCTAGCACAGAGCAGTACTTC. Its protein is CASSETASTEQYF.